The following is a T cell receptor beta chain sequence with its context. Profiling relied on immunoSEQ multiplex PCR, and the TCRdb table lists in-frame clones only, not all of them. The sample records just over 150,000 clones, 85% to 90% being singletons. There are 13 residues in the CDR3. V lost 2 bases and J lost 5, with 6 bases in between. Per germline, CDR1 LGHDT and CDR2 YNNKEL (reference sequence). These data come from a study of control samples from healthy donors and cancer patients. Sequenced: blood. The V call is TRBV3-1 (or the pseudogene TRBV3-2), the J call TRBJ1-4, with D hard to call. The origin of this receptor is a man aged 25-45 years in good health. The CDR3 region is CASSQKTNEKLFF. The CDR3 DNA reads as TGTGCCAGCAGCCAAAAGACCAATGAAAAACTGTTTTTT.